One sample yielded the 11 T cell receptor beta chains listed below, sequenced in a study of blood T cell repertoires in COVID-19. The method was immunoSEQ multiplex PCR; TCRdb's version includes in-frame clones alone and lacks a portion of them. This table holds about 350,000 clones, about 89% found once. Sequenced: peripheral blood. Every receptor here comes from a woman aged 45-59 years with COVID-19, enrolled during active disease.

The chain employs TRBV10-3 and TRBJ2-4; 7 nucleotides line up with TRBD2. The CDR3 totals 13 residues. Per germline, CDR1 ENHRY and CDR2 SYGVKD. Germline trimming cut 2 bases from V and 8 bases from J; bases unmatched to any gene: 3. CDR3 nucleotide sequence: TGTGCCATCAGTGAGGGCGGGAGTTACATTCAGTACTTC. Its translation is CAISEGGSYIQYF.

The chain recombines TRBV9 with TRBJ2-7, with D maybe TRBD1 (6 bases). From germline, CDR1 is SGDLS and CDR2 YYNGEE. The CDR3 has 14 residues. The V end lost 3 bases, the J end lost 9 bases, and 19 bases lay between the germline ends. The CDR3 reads CASSEGVPNSVQYF. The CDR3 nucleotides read TGTGCCAGCAGCGAGGGGGTCCCTAATAGCGTGCAGTACTTC.

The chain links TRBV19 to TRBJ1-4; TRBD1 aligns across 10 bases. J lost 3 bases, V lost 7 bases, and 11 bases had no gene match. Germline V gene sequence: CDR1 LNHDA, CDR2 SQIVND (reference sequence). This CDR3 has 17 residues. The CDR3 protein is CASKGDRGLGSNEKLFF. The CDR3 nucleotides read TGTGCCAGTAAGGGGGACAGGGGATTGGGGTCTAATGAAAAACTGTTTTTT.

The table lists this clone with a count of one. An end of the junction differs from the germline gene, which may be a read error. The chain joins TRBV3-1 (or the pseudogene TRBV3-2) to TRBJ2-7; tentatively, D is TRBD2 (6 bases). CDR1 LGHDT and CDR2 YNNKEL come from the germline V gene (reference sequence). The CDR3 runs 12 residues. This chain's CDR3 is CASSQVSRDFSF. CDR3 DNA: TGTGCCAGCAGCCAAGTTTCCCGGGACTTTAGCTTC.

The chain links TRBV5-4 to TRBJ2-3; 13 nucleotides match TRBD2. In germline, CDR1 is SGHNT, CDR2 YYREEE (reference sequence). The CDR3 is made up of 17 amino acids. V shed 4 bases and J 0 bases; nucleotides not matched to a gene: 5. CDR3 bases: TGTGCCAGCAGCCGGACTAGCGGGAGTGCGAGCACAGATACGCAGTATTTT. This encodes CASSRTSGSASTDTQYF.

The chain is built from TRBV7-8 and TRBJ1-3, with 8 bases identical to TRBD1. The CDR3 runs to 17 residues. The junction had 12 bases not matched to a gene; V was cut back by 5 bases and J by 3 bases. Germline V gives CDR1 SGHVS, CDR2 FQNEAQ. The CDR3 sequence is CASSRRTRTGFGNTIYF. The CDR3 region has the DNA TGTGCCAGCAGCCGCCGAACGCGGACAGGGTTTGGAAACACCATATATTTT.

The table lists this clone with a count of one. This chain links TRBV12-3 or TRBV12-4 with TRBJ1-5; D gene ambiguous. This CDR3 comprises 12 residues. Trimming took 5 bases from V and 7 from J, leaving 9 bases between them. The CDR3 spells CASSRQYQPQHF. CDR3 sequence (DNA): TGTGCCAGCAGTCGTCAGTACCAGCCCCAGCATTTT.

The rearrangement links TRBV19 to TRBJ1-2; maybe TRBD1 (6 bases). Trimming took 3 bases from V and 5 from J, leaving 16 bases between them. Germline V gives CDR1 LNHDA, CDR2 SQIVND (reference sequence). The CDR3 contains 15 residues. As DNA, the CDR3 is TGTGCCAGTAGTATTCAGGACAGCATCTTTTATGGCTACACCTTC. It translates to CASSIQDSIFYGYTF.

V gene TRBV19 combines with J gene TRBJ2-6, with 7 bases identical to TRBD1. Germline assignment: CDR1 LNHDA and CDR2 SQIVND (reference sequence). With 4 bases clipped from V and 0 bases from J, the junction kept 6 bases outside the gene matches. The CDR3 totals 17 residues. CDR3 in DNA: TGTGCCAGTAGTACCCGGACAGGTCGCTCTGGGGCCAACGTCCTGACTTTC. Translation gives CASSTRTGRSGANVLTF.

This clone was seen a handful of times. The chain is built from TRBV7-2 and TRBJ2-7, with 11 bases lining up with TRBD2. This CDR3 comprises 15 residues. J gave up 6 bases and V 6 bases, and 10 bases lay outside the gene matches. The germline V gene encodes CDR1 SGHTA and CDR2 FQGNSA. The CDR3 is CASRVLAGGLGEQYF. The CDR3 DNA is TGTGCCAGCAGGGTTCTAGCGGGAGGCCTAGGCGAGCAGTACTTC.

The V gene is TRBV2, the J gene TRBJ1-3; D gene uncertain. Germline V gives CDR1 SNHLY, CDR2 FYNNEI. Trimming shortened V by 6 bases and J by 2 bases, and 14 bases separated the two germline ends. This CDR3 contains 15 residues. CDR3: CASRAEQFTGNTIYF. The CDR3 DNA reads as TGTGCCAGCAGAGCCGAACAGTTTACTGGAAACACCATATATTTT. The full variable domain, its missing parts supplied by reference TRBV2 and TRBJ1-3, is EPEVTQTPSHQVTQMGQEVILRCVPISNHLYFYWYRQILGQKVEFLVSFYNNEISEKSEIFDDQFSVERPDGSNFTLKIRSTKLEDSAMYFCASRAEQFTGNTIYFGEGSWLTVV.